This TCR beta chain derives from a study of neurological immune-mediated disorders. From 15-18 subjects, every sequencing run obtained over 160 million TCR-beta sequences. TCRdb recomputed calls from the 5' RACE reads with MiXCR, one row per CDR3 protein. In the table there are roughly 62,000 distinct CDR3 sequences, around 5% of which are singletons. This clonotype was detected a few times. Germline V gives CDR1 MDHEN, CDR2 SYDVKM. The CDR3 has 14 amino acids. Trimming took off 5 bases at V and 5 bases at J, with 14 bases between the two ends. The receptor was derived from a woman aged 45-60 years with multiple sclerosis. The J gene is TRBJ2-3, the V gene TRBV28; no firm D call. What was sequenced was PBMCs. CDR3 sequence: CASSETTRGDTQYF. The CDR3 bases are TGTGCCAGCAGTGAGACAACGCGAGGAGATACGCAGTATTTT. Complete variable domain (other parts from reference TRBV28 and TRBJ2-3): DVKVTQSSRYLVKRTGEKVFLECVQDMDHENMFWYRQDPGLGLRLIYFSYDVKMKEKGDIPEGYSVSREKKERFSLILESASTNQTSMYLCASSETTRGDTQYFGPGTRLTVL.